The 32 T cell receptor beta chains given below trace back to one sample, sequenced in a study of T cell responses to AZD1222 COVID-19 vaccine (dated by TCRdb to the early 2020s). The library was made by the immunoSEQ multiplex PCR assay. The table comes from immuneACCESS by way of TCRdb, which keeps in-frame sequences with V and J called. Part of the clones is missing from these tables; in studies checked, under half for an unresolved V gene and the rest for unknown reasons. This sample is represented by some 150,000 clones; 82% of them were singletons. Clones ranked in the top ten supply roughly 4% of the sample. Taken with the paper, the label for time point translates to: baseline before first vaccination. The treatment or condition label for this specimen denotes: meningococcal conjugate vaccine given as trial control. The specimen comprised peripheral blood, sampled on day 0 of MenACWY control vaccination. These receptors originate from an adult in good health.

This chain joins TRBV6-5 and TRBJ2-3, with a possible D match to TRBD1 (5 bases). Germline CDR1 reads MNHEY; CDR2 reads SVGAGI. CDR3 length: 13 residues. V gave up 6 bases and J gave up 3 bases, with 10 bases separating them. Here the CDR3 DNA reads TGTGCCAGCAGCGATGACAGAACAGATACGCAGTATTTT. The encoded protein is CASSDDRTDTQYF.

V and J are TRBV7-2 and TRBJ1-2; D ambiguous. Germline CDR1 is SGHTA and CDR2 is FQGNSA. The CDR3 length is 12 residues. Trimming removed 3 bases from V and 8 bases from J, with 10 bases in between. Here the CDR3 reads CASSFPGGGYTF. The CDR3 nucleotides are TGTGCCAGCAGCTTCCCTGGCGGGGGCTACACCTTC.

This clone occurred a few times. CDR3 amino acids: CASSYDRGSNQPQHF. In DNA form, the CDR3 reads TGTGCCAGCAGCTACGACAGGGGGAGCAATCAGCCCCAGCATTTT. The chain employs TRBV11-2 and TRBJ1-5; TRBD1 matches 9 bases. Germline V gene lookup returns CDR1 SGHAT and CDR2 FQNNGV. This CDR3 spans 15 amino acids. V lost 4 bases, J lost 1 base, and 2 bases stayed unmatched.

This clone has just one count. This chain links TRBV27 with TRBJ1-3; no firm D call. Germline V gives CDR1 MNHEY, CDR2 SMNVEV (reference sequence). This CDR3 is 14 amino acids long. V was shortened by 8 bases and J by 4 bases, with 15 bases between the two germline ends. The CDR3 region has the DNA TGTGCCAGCCGGTCCCTCGGGCGGGGAAACACCATATATTTT. This sequence encodes CASRSLGRGNTIYF.

The J gene is TRBJ1-1, the V gene TRBV28, with D possibly TRBD1 on 6 matching bases. This CDR3 contains 11 residues. Germline CDR1 is MDHEN and CDR2 is SYDVKM. Trimming removed 7 bases from V and 5 bases from J, with 8 bases in between. The CDR3 region has the DNA TGTGCCAGCACAGGGGTTACTGAAGCTTTCTTT. Its protein is CASTGVTEAFF. Based on the CDR3 plus reference TRBV28 and TRBJ1-1, the full variable domain is DVKVTQSSRYLVKRTGEKVFLECVQDMDHENMFWYRQDPGLGLRLIYFSYDVKMKEKGDIPEGYSVSREKKERFSLILESASTNQTSMYLCASTGVTEAFFGQGTRLTVV.

This clone was picked up one time. This sequence joins TRBV2 and TRBJ1-5; D not resolved. Trimming removed 6 bases from V and 5 bases from J, with 5 bases in between. CDR3 length: 11 residues. Germline CDR1 is SNHLY and CDR2 is FYNNEI. The CDR3 loop reads CASRTDQPQHF. The CDR3 DNA reads as TGTGCCAGCAGAACGGATCAGCCCCAGCATTTT.

The J gene is TRBJ2-5, the V gene TRBV11-2; 8 bases align to TRBD1. The germline CDR1 and CDR2 sequences are SGHAT and FQNNGV. This CDR3 region has 15 residues. Trimming took 4 bases from V and 3 from J; bases not matched to a gene: 7. The CDR3 DNA reads as TGTGCCAGCAGCTCTCCGAGGACAGGGAAAGAGACCCAGTACTTC. This gives the protein CASSSPRTGKETQYF. Full variable domain (outside the CDR3, taken from reference TRBV11-2 and TRBJ2-5): EAGVAQSPRYKIIEKRQSVAFWCNPISGHATLYWYQQILGQGPKLLIQFQNNGVVDDSQLPKDRFSAERLKGVDSTLKIQPAKLEDSAVYLCASSSPRTGKETQYFGPGTRLLVL.

The chain links TRBV15 to TRBJ1-3, with no clear D. Trimming took off 6 bases at V and 0 bases at J, with 6 bases between the two ends. The CDR3 loop spans 13 amino acids. In germline, CDR1 is LNHNV, CDR2 YYDKDF (reference sequence). The CDR3 DNA follows: TGTGCCACCAGAAAATTCTCTGGAAACACCATATATTTT. It yields the protein CATRKFSGNTIYF.

The CDR3 reads CASSLVGSNQPQHF. CDR3 sequence (DNA): TGTGCCAGCAGCTTAGTAGGAAGCAATCAGCCCCAGCATTTT. The chain couples TRBV7-9 to TRBJ1-5; D not certain. Germline CDR1 is SEHNR and CDR2 is FQNEAQ (reference sequence). There are 14 residues in the CDR3. V was shortened by 1 base and J by 1 base, with 5 bases between the two germline ends.

The chain employs TRBV6-5 and TRBJ1-5; D unclear. The germline gives CDR1 MNHEY, CDR2 SVGAGI. The CDR3 sequence is 15 residues long. V was trimmed by 7 bases and J by 6 bases, leaving 19 bases between them. The CDR3 DNA is TGTGCCAGCAAACCGGACGGGCCAGACTTTCAGCCCCAGCATTTT. This translates into CASKPDGPDFQPQHF.

The gene calls are TRBV29-1 and TRBJ1-3; 8 bases map to TRBD1. Germline CDR1 is SQVTM and CDR2 is ANQGSEA. The CDR3 contains 14 residues. The junction had 7 bases not matched to a gene; V was cut back by 5 bases and J by 4 bases. CDR3 protein: CSVLDRDRGNTIYF. The CDR3 DNA sequence: TGCAGCGTTTTGGACCGGGACAGGGGAAACACCATATATTTT.

V usage is TRBV5-4 and J usage is TRBJ1-1; D might be TRBD1 (5 bases). Germline CDR1 SGHNT, CDR2 YYREEE (reference sequence). V gave up 2 bases and J gave up 1 base, with 21 bases separating them. There are 18 residues in the CDR3. The DNA for the CDR3 is TGTGCCAGCAGCTTCCCGTCATTCGGGGGTTCCACGAACACTGAAGCTTTCTTT. This encodes CASSFPSFGGSTNTEAFF.

The genes are TRBV10-1 and TRBJ1-2; 8 bases fit TRBD1. V dropped 3 bases and J dropped 7; count of bases not matched to a gene: 13. Germline V gene data show CDR1 as WNHNN and CDR2 as SYGVQD (reference sequence). This CDR3 has 16 amino acids. CDR3 region: CASSESRTGRRSGYTF. DNA of the CDR3: TGCGCCAGCAGTGAAAGCAGGACAGGGAGGCGCTCTGGCTACACCTTC.

The V gene is TRBV5-1, the J gene TRBJ1-2, with TRBD1 matching over 9 bases. This CDR3 contains 14 residues. V trimming: 3 bases; J trimming: 5 bases; junction bases outside the gene matches: 5. Looked up from germline, CDR1 is SGHRS and CDR2 is YFSETQ. CDR3 nucleotides: TGCGCCAGCAGCTCCGGGACAGGGAGGTATGGCTACACCTTC. Amino acid sequence: CASSSGTGRYGYTF.

The genes are TRBV19 and TRBJ2-2, with D perhaps matching TRBD1 or TRBD2 (6 bases each). The V end lost 5 bases, the J end lost 4 bases, and 17 bases lay between the germline ends. Germline CDR1 reads LNHDA; CDR2 reads SQIVND (reference sequence). The CDR3 runs to 16 residues. This CDR3 is CASSLRGGGFTGELFF. DNA for the CDR3: TGTGCCAGTAGTCTGCGTGGAGGGGGGTTCACCGGGGAGCTGTTTTTT.

V is TRBV19 and J is TRBJ1-2, with D unresolved. Trimming took 6 bases from V and 2 from J, leaving 16 bases between them. CDR3 size: 15 residues. Germline V lookup: CDR1 LNHDA, CDR2 SQIVND (reference sequence). Here the CDR3 reads CASSRSHPMNYGYTF. CDR3 in DNA: TGTGCCAGTAGCCGCAGCCACCCGATGAACTATGGCTACACCTTC.

V gene TRBV11-3 combines with J gene TRBJ2-1; the match to TRBD2 covers 8 bases. The germline V gene has CDR1 SGHNT and CDR2 YENEEA. V lost 1 base, J lost 6 bases, and 8 bases stayed unmatched. The CDR3 is made up of 16 amino acids. The CDR3 reads CASSLASGGRRNEQFF. The CDR3 bases are TGTGCCAGCAGCTTAGCCAGCGGGGGTCGTCGCAATGAGCAGTTCTTC. The complete variable domain, with remaining parts taken from reference TRBV11-3 and TRBJ2-1, reads EAGVVQSPRYKIIEKKQPVAFWCNPISGHNTLYWYLQNLGQGPELLIRYENEEAVDDSQLPKDRFSAERLKGVDSTLKIQPAELGDSAVYLCASSLASGGRRNEQFFGPGTRLTVL.

V and J are TRBV18 and TRBJ2-7, with D possibly being TRBD1 or TRBD2 (6 bases each). This CDR3 spans 15 amino acids. CDR1 KGHSH and CDR2 LQKENI come from the germline V gene. V shed 4 bases and J shed 3 bases, with 16 bases lying between them. The CDR3 nucleotides read TGTGCCAGCTCACTGGAGACGGGGGCGAGCTACGAGCAGTACTTC. This gives the protein CASSLETGASYEQYF.

A single count supports this clone. This sequence joins TRBV5-1 and TRBJ2-3; TRBD1 is a possible D gene (5 bases). This CDR3 contains 15 residues. Looked up from germline, CDR1 is SGHRS and CDR2 is YFSETQ. V was shortened by 0 bases and J by 5 bases, with 13 bases between the two germline ends. The CDR3 sequence is CASSLGQQGVDTQYF. In DNA, the CDR3 is TGCGCCAGCAGCTTGGGACAGCAAGGGGTAGATACGCAGTATTTT. Together with reference TRBV5-1 and TRBJ2-3, the CDR3 gives the full variable domain: KAGVTQTPRYLIKTRGQQVTLSCSPISGHRSVSWYQQTPGQGLQFLFEYFSETQRNKGNFPGRFSGRQFSNSRSEMNVSTLELGDSALYLCASSLGQQGVDTQYFGPGTRLTVL.

This sequence joins TRBV6-6 and TRBJ1-1, with D hard to call. The CDR3 has 10 amino acids. CDR1 and CDR2 from the germline V gene are MNHNY and SVGAGI (reference sequence). Trimming took off 0 bases at V and 7 bases at J, with 0 bases between the two ends. The CDR3 loop is CASSYSEAFF. CDR3 coding DNA: TGTGCCAGCAGTTACTCTGAAGCTTTCTTT.

This chain joins TRBV7-3 and TRBJ1-3; the D gene is possibly TRBD1 (5 bases). In germline, CDR1 is SGHTA, CDR2 FQGTGA. Trimming shortened V by 4 bases and J by 0 bases, and 13 bases separated the two germline ends. The CDR3 has 16 amino acids. This chain's CDR3 is CASSSQRGLSGNTIYF. In nucleotides, the CDR3 is TGTGCCAGCAGCTCCCAAAGGGGACTCTCTGGAAACACCATATATTTT.

V is TRBV4-1 and J is TRBJ2-7; D might be TRBD1 or TRBD2, each matching 5 bases. This CDR3 has 16 residues. In germline, CDR1 is MGHRA, CDR2 YSYEKL. The V and J ends lost 1 base and 7 bases respectively, with 20 bases between them. DNA of the CDR3: TGCGCCAGCAGCCAAGCTGCGACGGGGCCTTCATGGGAGCAGTACTTC. It encodes CASSQAATGPSWEQYF.

This clone was counted a few times. V usage is TRBV20-1 and J usage is TRBJ1-2; D not resolved. V was trimmed by 3 bases and J by 2 bases, leaving 13 bases between them. Germline CDR1 is DFQATT and CDR2 is SNEGSKA (reference sequence). The CDR3 has 14 amino acids. The CDR3 loop is CSASPADGNYGYTF. In DNA form, the CDR3 reads TGCAGTGCTAGTCCGGCCGACGGAAACTATGGCTACACCTTC.

This clone has a handful of counts. The chain links TRBV10-3 to TRBJ1-2; D unresolved. V was pared by 10 bases and J by 4 bases, with 19 bases between. From germline, CDR1 is ENHRY and CDR2 SYGVKD. The CDR3 is made up of 14 amino acids. The CDR3 region has the DNA TGTGCCACCACGGACCGAAGCCTTAGCTATGGCTACACCTTC. It codes for CATTDRSLSYGYTF.

The J gene is TRBJ2-5, the V gene TRBV5-6; TRBD2 matches at 14 bases. The V gene end was trimmed by 4 bases and the J gene end by 3 bases; junction bases not matched to a gene: 5. CDR1 SGHDT and CDR2 YYEEEE come from the germline V gene. This CDR3 has 16 amino acids. The CDR3, as DNA: TGTGCCAGCAGCGGGCTGGGACTAGCGGGGGAAGAGACCCAGTACTTC. Translation: CASSGLGLAGEETQYF.

This chain joins TRBV28 and TRBJ1-6; no definite D call. CDR3 length: 13 residues. Germline V gene lookup returns CDR1 MDHEN and CDR2 SYDVKM. V lost 2 bases and J lost 6, with 5 bases in between. CDR3 nucleotides: TGTGCCAGCAGTTTAGCGGGTAATTCACCCCTCCACTTT. Its translation: CASSLAGNSPLHF.

This sequence joins TRBV3-1 (or the pseudogene TRBV3-2) and TRBJ2-7, with D unclear. Trimming took off 4 bases at V and 3 bases at J, with 1 base between the two ends. The CDR3 has 10 residues. The V gene's germline CDR1 is LGHDT and CDR2 YNNKEL (reference sequence). The CDR3 coding sequence is TGTGCCAGCAGCCGCTACGAGCAGTACTTC. It codes for CASSRYEQYF.

This chain joins TRBV12-3 or TRBV12-4 and TRBJ1-1; D perhaps matches TRBD1 (5 bases). The V end was cut by 3 bases, the J end by 6 bases, with 11 bases between. The CDR3 length is 13 residues. The CDR3 DNA reads as TGTGCCAGCAGTTTCCCCCCAGGGCCTGAAGCTTTCTTT. Translated, it gives CASSFPPGPEAFF.

In this sample, this clone turned up once. The chain joins TRBV6-2 or TRBV6-3 to TRBJ1-2; possible D gene TRBD1, 5 bases. V was pared by 6 bases and J by 4 bases, with 12 bases between. Germline V gene lookup returns CDR1 MNHEY and CDR2 SVGEGT. The CDR3 runs 13 residues. CDR3 sequence (DNA): TGTGCCAGCAGCTCGGGACGGACCTATGGCTACACCTTC. As protein: CASSSGRTYGYTF.

The chain combines TRBV7-8 with TRBJ2-7; TRBD1 matches at 11 bases. Trimming at V came to 4 bases and at J to 5 bases, leaving 4 bases not matched to a gene. The germline gives CDR1 SGHVS, CDR2 FQNEAQ. The CDR3 is 14 residues long. The CDR3 reads CASSSDRGLNEQYV. CDR3 coding DNA: TGTGCCAGCAGCTCGGACAGGGGGCTGAACGAGCAGTACGTC.

The chain uses TRBV4-1 and TRBJ2-7; the match to TRBD2 covers 7 bases. The junction had 5 bases not matched to a gene; V was cut back by 1 base and J by 2 bases. The CDR3 length is 15 residues. The germline V gene encodes CDR1 MGHRA and CDR2 YSYEKL. CDR3 nucleotide sequence: TGCGCCAGCAGCCAAGGGCCTAGCGGCCCCTACGAGCAGTACGTC. Protein product: CASSQGPSGPYEQYV.

The chain links TRBV7-9 to TRBJ2-3, with 7 bases lining up with TRBD1. The ends lost 5 bases at V and 6 bases at J; junction bases unmatched: 23. The CDR3 covers 19 residues. Germline V gives CDR1 SEHNR, CDR2 FQNEAQ (reference sequence). Here the CDR3 reads CASSPTPLQGRTGSDTQYF. The CDR3 DNA sequence: TGTGCCAGCAGCCCCACCCCTTTACAGGGGAGAACCGGTAGCGATACGCAGTATTTT. Drawing the rest from reference TRBV7-9 and TRBJ2-3, the complete variable domain is DTGVSQNPRHKITKRGQNVTFRCDPISEHNRLYWYRQTLGQGPEFLTYFQNEAQLEKSRLLSDRFSAERPKGSFSTLEIQRTEQGDSAMYLCASSPTPLQGRTGSDTQYFGPGTRLTVL.